This T cell receptor beta chain was identified in a study of vaccination effects on CD4 cells after COVID-19. Deletions cut 6 bases from V and 5 bases from J, with 17 bases between. This CDR3 is 14 amino acids long. In germline, CDR1 is MNHEY, CDR2 SVGAGI. On this clone itself: What it binds is not known.

Sequencing followed a ViraFEST assay step that expanded antigen-specific CD4+ T cells with viral peptide pools. Upon completion of 10 to 11 days in culture, CD4+ T cells were isolated. By PCR, the person was confirmed to have had SARS-CoV-2 infection between March and December 2020. Sequenced by immunoSEQ multiplex PCR; TCRdb stores in-frame clones only, minus some. Altogether roughly 25,000 clones are present, around 82% being singletons, with the ten largest covering 15% to 20%. This sequence originates from a human donor who had a prior SARS-CoV-2 infection. The chain recombines TRBV6-5 with TRBJ2-7, with D possibly being TRBD1 or TRBD2 (5 bases each). The starting material was CD4+ T cells from PBMCs cultured with HCoV-NL63 spike peptides, obtained before COVID-19 vaccination. CDR3 residues: CASSPGPWKNEQYF. DNA for the CDR3: TGTGCCAGCAGCCCGGGACCGTGGAAAAACGAGCAGTACTTC.